This TCR beta chain was profiled in a study of shared T cell receptors in the human thymus. The table came from immunoSEQ multiplex PCR; TCRdb's copy has only in-frame clones and leaves some out. The data contain some 720,000 clones, approximately 88% of them seen just once; the ten biggest clones take up approximately 0.01%. The CDR3 consists of 16 residues. CDR1 is SEHNR, CDR2 FQNEAQ, per germline (reference sequence). V was clipped by 1 base and J by 2 bases; unmatched bases: 6. This sample was shared with a second study, whose subject was human thymus T cells.

The chain is built from TRBV7-9 and TRBJ2-3, with 7 bases lining up with TRBD1. The sample comprised thymocytes. This TCR derives from a boy under three years old with a congenital heart defect. The CDR3 loop is CASSLVTRGFTDTQYF. CDR3 nucleotides: TGTGCCAGCAGCTTAGTCACCAGGGGGTTCACAGATACGCAGTATTTT. Using reference TRBV7-9 and TRBJ2-3 for the parts outside the CDR3, the full variable domain is DTGVSQNPRHKITKRGQNVTFRCDPISEHNRLYWYRQTLGQGPEFLTYFQNEAQLEKSRLLSDRFSAERPKGSFSTLEIQRTEQGDSAMYLCASSLVTRGFTDTQYFGPGTRLTVL.